Following are 8 T cell receptor beta chains from one sample sequenced in a study of T cell clonotyping in hematopoietic cell transplantation. Measured with immunoSEQ multiplex PCR; TCRdb has only the in-frame clones, and not every one. This sample carries 7,500 to 8,500 clones, around 94% of them seen once, and the ten largest clones take roughly 4.5%. This sample comprised PBMCs, obtained 180 days after allogeneic stem cell transplant. The origin of the receptors is a female patient aged 50 to 65 who had an allogeneic stem cell transplant from an unrelated donor, so the T cells may come from the graft donor. Some clones in this sample may be carry-over from other donors' samples.

The rearrangement joins TRBV2 to TRBJ1-5; 8 nucleotides line up with TRBD1. The V segment lost 7 bases and the J segment 9 bases; nucleotides outside the gene matches: 8. CDR3 length equals 13 residues. Germline loops: CDR1 SNHLY, CDR2 FYNNEI. Here the CDR3 reads CASTGQGMRPQHF. CDR3 sequence (DNA): TGTGCCAGCACTGGACAGGGTATGAGGCCCCAGCATTTT.

This clone was counted only a few times. The chain links TRBV5-1 to TRBJ2-3; TRBD1 matches 9 bases. V trimming: 4 bases; J trimming: 0 bases; junction bases outside the gene matches: 9. The CDR3 covers 17 residues. Germline CDR1 and CDR2: SGHRS and YFSETQ. The CDR3 reads CASSRGTGTFSTDTQYF. For the CDR3, the DNA is TGCGCCAGCAGCCGCGGGACAGGGACTTTTAGCACAGATACGCAGTATTTT.

CDR3 sequence: CASSVEGISFGSYNEQFF. CDR3 bases: TGTGCCAGCAGCGTAGAAGGTATTAGTTTCGGTTCCTACAATGAGCAGTTCTTC. The chain carries TRBV9 and TRBJ2-1, with D unclear. The germline V gene encodes CDR1 SGDLS and CDR2 YYNGEE. V shed 0 bases and J shed 1 base, with 17 bases lying between them. This CDR3 is built from 18 residues.

The chain employs TRBV10-3 and TRBJ2-3; D is unclear. The CDR3 sequence is 11 residues long. Trimming took 9 bases from V and 5 from J, leaving 9 bases between them. Germline lookup yields CDR1 ENHRY and CDR2 SYGVKD. This CDR3 reads CAIGDRDTQYF. The CDR3 region has the DNA TGTGCCATTGGAGATAGAGATACGCAGTATTTT.

The chain recombines TRBV15 with TRBJ1-3; D ambiguous. CDR1 and CDR2 (germline): LNHNV, YYDKDF (reference sequence). This CDR3 is 14 amino acids long. The V end lost 4 bases, the J end lost 0 bases, and 7 bases lay between the germline ends. CDR3 sequence reads: CATSKGSSGNTIYF. The CDR3 nucleotides are TGTGCCACCAGCAAAGGGAGCTCTGGAAACACCATATATTTT. Using reference TRBV15 and TRBJ1-3 for the parts outside the CDR3, the full variable domain is DAMVIQNPRYQVTQFGKPVTLSCSQTLNHNVMYWYQQKSSQAPKLLFHYYDKDFNNEADTPDNFQSRRPNTSFCFLDIRSPGLGDTAMYLCATSKGSSGNTIYFGEGSWLTVV.

The J gene is TRBJ2-5, the V gene TRBV6-4; D perhaps matches TRBD2 (6 bases). CDR3 length: 14 residues. The V gene's germline CDR1 is MRHNA and CDR2 SNTAGT. The V end lost 3 bases, the J end lost 5 bases, and 13 bases lay between the germline ends. The CDR3 nucleotides read TGTGCCAGCAGTGAGGGTCCGGGGGTGGAGACCCAGTACTTC. It codes for CASSEGPGVETQYF.

The chain combines TRBV30 with TRBJ1-1; D may be TRBD1 (6 bases). V lost 4 bases and J lost 8, with 11 bases in between. This CDR3 spans 11 amino acids. Germline CDR1 and CDR2: GTSNPN and SVGIG (reference sequence). As DNA, the CDR3 is TGTGCCTGGACCCCAGGGGTCGAAGCTTTCTTT. It yields the protein CAWTPGVEAFF.

J is TRBJ2-2 and V is TRBV15; D might be TRBD2 (6 bases). The CDR3 runs to 14 residues. CDR1 is LNHNV, CDR2 YYDKDF, per germline (reference sequence). V lost 5 bases, J lost 6 bases, and 13 bases lay in between. CDR3 loop: CATSPFGGAGELFF. The CDR3 DNA reads as TGTGCCACCAGCCCCTTCGGGGGAGCCGGGGAGCTGTTTTTT.